This T cell receptor beta chain was profiled in a study of T cells in Graves' hyperthyroidism and ophthalmopathy. Overall study results and limits: Researchers found most expanded thyroid clonotypes above 0.001 in blood as well.

This clonotype was counted only a few times. What it binds is unknown. J gave up 1 base and V 2 bases, and 1 base lay outside the gene matches. The germline V gene encodes CDR1 SGHTA and CDR2 FQGTGA. This CDR3 has 15 residues. The TCR beta CDR3 regions underwent amplification using RNA transcripts as the source. Using the HTBI primer set, a first-round RT-PCR was run on the TCR CDR3. MiXCR, applied by TCRdb to the multiplex PCR reads, yields one record per CDR3 protein. Among about 420,000 distinct CDR3 sequences listed, roughly 14% were seen once. The source material was blood. The sequence derives from a woman in her late teens or twenties with Graves' hyperthyroidism. The rearrangement links TRBV7-3 to TRBJ2-2; 7 bases line up with TRBD2. CDR3 sequence reads: CASSLGGGNTGELFF. CDR3 coding DNA: TGTGCCAGCAGCTTAGGCGGGGGGAACACCGGGGAGCTGTTTTTT.